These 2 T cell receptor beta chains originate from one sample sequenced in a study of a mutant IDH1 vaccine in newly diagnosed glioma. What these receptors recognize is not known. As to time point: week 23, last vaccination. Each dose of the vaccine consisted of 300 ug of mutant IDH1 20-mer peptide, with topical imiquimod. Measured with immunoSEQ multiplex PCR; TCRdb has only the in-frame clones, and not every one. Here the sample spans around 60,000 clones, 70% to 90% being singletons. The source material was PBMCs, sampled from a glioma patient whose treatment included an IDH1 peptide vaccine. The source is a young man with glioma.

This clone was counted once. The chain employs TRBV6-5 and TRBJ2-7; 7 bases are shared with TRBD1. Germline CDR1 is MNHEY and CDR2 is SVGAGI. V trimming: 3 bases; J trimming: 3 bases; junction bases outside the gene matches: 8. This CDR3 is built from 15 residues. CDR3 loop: CASSYRPGGFYEQYF. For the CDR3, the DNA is TGTGCCAGCAGTTATCGGCCAGGGGGTTTCTACGAGCAGTACTTC.

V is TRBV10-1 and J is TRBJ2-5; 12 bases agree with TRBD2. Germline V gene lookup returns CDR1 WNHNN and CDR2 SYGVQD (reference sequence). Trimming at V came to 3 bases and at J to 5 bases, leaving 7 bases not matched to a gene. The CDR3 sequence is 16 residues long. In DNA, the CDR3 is TGCGCCAGCAGTGAACAACTAGCGGGGGGAGCGGAGACCCAGTACTTC. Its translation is CASSEQLAGGAETQYF.